This is a list of T cell receptor beta chains from one sample in a study of CD8+ T cells in alopecia areata. The data were produced by immunoSEQ multiplex PCR, yet TCRdb's version contains in-frame clones alone and is incomplete. The sample lists some 190,000 clones, roughly 60% occurring once. The sequencing used CD4+ T cells sorted from blood, collected at week 24, from a patient treated with tofacitinib. The receptors were gathered from a human donor with alopecia areata. The CDR3 runs from the conserved cysteine through the conserved F or W. Fields, in order: J gene, clone size, V gene, D gene, CDR3 protein, CDR3 DNA. The D gene is left open where the match is weak. Only some rows state a clone size, as once, few, many or a class for expanded clones.

TRBJ2-1	NA	TRBV10-3	TRBD2	CATGANSGAPGFF	TGTGCCACGGGCGCCAATAGCGGGGCCCCAGGGTTCTTC
TRBJ1-1	NA	TRBV27	NA	CASTPQRGTEAFF	TGTGCCAGCACCCCTCAGAGGGGTACTGAAGCTTTCTTT
TRBJ2-3	NA	TRBV30	TRBD1	CAWTRQGTDTQYF	TGTGCCTGGACGAGACAGGGGACAGATACGCAGTATTTT
TRBJ1-1	NA	TRBV5-1	TRBD1	CASSLRGPGTEAFF	TGCGCCAGCAGCTTAAGGGGGCCGGGCACTGAAGCTTTCTTT
TRBJ2-3	NA	TRBV7-9	NA	CASSPGAGQYF	TGTGCCAGCAGCCCCGGGGCAGGGCAGTATTTT
TRBJ2-2	few	TRBV6-1	TRBD1	CASSEKRGTAANTGELFF	TGTGCCAGCAGTGAAAAAAGAGGGACAGCTGCAAACACCGGGGAGCTGTTTTTT
TRBJ2-3	NA	TRBV30	NA	CAWSSALGTDTQYF	TGTGCCTGGAGTTCGGCATTGGGCACAGATACGCAGTATTTT
TRBJ2-3	NA	TRBV2	TRBD2	CASNLLAGSTDTQYF	TGTGCCAGCAACTTACTAGCGGGGAGCACAGATACGCAGTATTTT
TRBJ2-7	NA	TRBV25-1	NA	CASSAPNEQYF	TGTGCCAGCAGTGCCCCGAACGAGCAGTACTTC
TRBJ2-3	few	TRBV2	TRBD1	CASRGQGPDTQYF	TGTGCCAGCAGAGGACAGGGACCAGATACGCAGTATTTT
TRBJ1-1	NA	TRBV2	NA	CASTKDPNTEAFF	TGTGCCAGCACCAAGGATCCGAACACTGAAGCTTTCTTT
TRBJ2-2	NA	TRBV11-1	NA	CASSLVWGGTGELFF	TGTGCCAGCAGCTTAGTCTGGGGAGGCACCGGGGAGCTGTTTTTT
TRBJ2-7	NA	TRBV7-2	NA	CASSLLVGEQYF	TGTGCCAGCAGCTTATTGGTTGGGGAGCAGTACTTC
TRBJ1-2	once	TRBV2	NA	CASRAGTNNYGYTF	TGTGCCAGCAGGGCCGGGACCAATAACTATGGCTACACCTTC
TRBJ2-1	NA	TRBV6-5	TRBD1	CASSPGTGYLNEQFF	TGTGCCAGCAGTCCCGGGACAGGGTATCTCAATGAGCAGTTCTTC
TRBJ2-4	NA	TRBV29-1	NA	CSVEELAKNIQYF	TGCAGCGTTGAAGAGCTAGCCAAAAACATTCAGTACTTC
TRBJ2-7	NA	TRBV7-6	TRBD1	CASSERQGTASYYEQYF	TGTGCCAGCAGCGAAAGACAAGGGACAGCTAGTTACTACGAGCAGTACTTC
TRBJ1-2	few	TRBV18	NA	CASSPSSQGTGYTF	TGTGCCAGCTCACCATCCTCACAGGGTACTGGCTACACCTTC
TRBJ2-1	once	TRBV2	NA	CASSDLGPTEQFF	TGTGCCAGCAGTGACTTGGGCCCTACGGAGCAGTTCTTC
TRBJ1-2	NA	TRBV9	TRBD1	CASSPRTGGYGYTF	TGTGCCAGCAGCCCGAGGACAGGGGGCTATGGCTACACCTTC
TRBJ2-7	NA	TRBV9	NA	CASSVARDYEQYF	TGTGCCAGCAGCGTAGCCAGGGACTACGAGCAGTACTTC